This record covers a single T cell receptor beta chain. This specimen comes from a study of cytomegalovirus exposure and HLA in healthy donors. Study in general: From donors who were HLA-typed, an early data release held around 80 million unique TCRs.

The germline V gene encodes CDR1 SGHVS and CDR2 FQNEAQ. This CDR3 region has 13 residues. V lost 5 bases to trimming and J lost 5 bases, with 10 bases between them. PCR amplification relied on 60 Vbeta primers (plus 13 Jbeta primers). Clones were sequenced by immunoSEQ multiplex PCR, and TCRdb holds only the in-frame ones, with some missing. The table has about 190,000 clones, more than 65% seen once. This chain uses TRBV7-8 with TRBJ1-5; D gene unclear. Material: PBMCs. The sequence derives from a woman aged 25 to 45 in good health and CMV-seropositive. The CDR3 sequence is CASSQRRHQPQHF. For the CDR3, the DNA is TGTGCCAGCAGCCAGCGGAGGCATCAGCCCCAGCATTTT. The whole variable domain, filled in from reference TRBV7-8 and TRBJ1-5, reads GAGVSQSPRYKVAKRGQDVALRCDPISGHVSLFWYQQALGQGPEFLTYFQNEAQLDKSGLPSDRFFAERPEGSVSTLKIQRTQQEDSAVYLCASSQRRHQPQHFGDGTRLSIL.